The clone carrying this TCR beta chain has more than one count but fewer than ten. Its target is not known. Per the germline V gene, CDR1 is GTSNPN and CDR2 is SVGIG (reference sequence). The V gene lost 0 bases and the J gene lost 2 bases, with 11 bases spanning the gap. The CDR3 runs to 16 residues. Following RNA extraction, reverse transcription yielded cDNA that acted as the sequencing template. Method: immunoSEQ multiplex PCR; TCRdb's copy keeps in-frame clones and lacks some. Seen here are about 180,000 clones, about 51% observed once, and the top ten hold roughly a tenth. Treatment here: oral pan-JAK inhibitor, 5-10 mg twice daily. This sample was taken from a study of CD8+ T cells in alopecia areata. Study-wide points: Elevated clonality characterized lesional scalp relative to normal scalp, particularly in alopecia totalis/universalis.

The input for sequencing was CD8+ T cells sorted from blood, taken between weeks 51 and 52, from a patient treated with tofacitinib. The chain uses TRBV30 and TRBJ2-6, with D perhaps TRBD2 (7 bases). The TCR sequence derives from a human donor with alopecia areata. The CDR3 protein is CAWSVRGGAGANVLTF. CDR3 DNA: TGTGCCTGGAGTGTAAGAGGGGGGGCTGGGGCCAACGTCCTGACTTTC.